The source of this T cell receptor (beta chain) is a study of cytotoxic CD8 clonotypes in ibrutinib-treated CLL. Trimming cost V 5 bases and J 2 bases; bases outside gene matches: 3. CDR1 and CDR2 from the germline V gene are MNHEY and SMNVEV (reference sequence). This CDR3 region has 14 residues. This table comes from immunoSEQ multiplex PCR, and its TCRdb copy is limited to in-frame clones, with some not included. Found here are 110,000 to 150,000 clones, 60% to 85% of them singletons; the top ten hold roughly 4.7%. This receptor was taken from a human donor with chronic lymphocytic leukemia. This chain uses TRBV27 with TRBJ2-3, with 8 positions matching TRBD2. The specimen was PBMCs, collected after 24 months of ibrutinib treatment. CDR3 sequence (DNA): TGTGCCAGCAGTCGGCGGGAGGACACAGATACGCAGTATTTT. Protein: CASSRREDTDTQYF.